This TCR beta chain was sequenced during a study of T cell responses to AZD1222 COVID-19 vaccine. CDR1 PRHDT and CDR2 FYEKMQ come from the germline V gene (reference sequence). The CDR3 is made up of 14 amino acids. Trimming took off 5 bases at V and 6 bases at J, with 14 bases between the two ends. Sequenced by immunoSEQ multiplex PCR; TCRdb stores in-frame clones only, minus some. The sample shows 110,000 or so clones, 86% of them seen only once. The rearrangement uses TRBV13 and TRBJ1-5; D is ambiguous. The origin of this receptor is an adult in good health. The specimen comprised peripheral blood, sampled on day 0 of AZD1222 vaccination. CDR3 DNA: TGTGCCAGCAGCGACGGGCCTAGAAGTCAGCCCCAGCATTTT. The encoded protein is CASSDGPRSQPQHF.